The next 10 T cell receptor beta chains were all read from a single sample in a study of lymphopenia after photon versus proton radiotherapy. Measured with immunoSEQ multiplex PCR; TCRdb has only the in-frame clones, and not every one. The table has 65,000 to 75,000 clones, 87% seen once. The source was peripheral blood, collected from a patient treated with proton-based radiotherapy. The receptors shown here come from a man of 80 years or more with esophageal cancer.

V is TRBV4-3 and J is TRBJ2-2; 9 bases line up with TRBD2. The CDR3 covers 17 residues. V was pared by 4 bases and J by 2 bases, with 8 bases of the junction left unmatched. Germline CDR1 LGHNA, CDR2 YSLEER. The CDR3 loop is CASSLGLAGRNTGELFF. In DNA, the CDR3 is TGCGCCAGCAGCCTAGGGCTAGCGGGGCGAAACACCGGGGAGCTGTTTTTT.

V and J are TRBV7-2 and TRBJ2-1; D unclear. V was pared by 1 base and J by 3 bases, with 4 bases between. Germline V gene lookup returns CDR1 SGHTA and CDR2 FQGNSA. The CDR3 is made up of 13 amino acids. CDR3 sequence: CASSLDFYNEQFF. For the CDR3, the DNA is TGTGCCAGCAGCTTAGACTTCTACAATGAGCAGTTCTTC.

V and J are TRBV6-5 and TRBJ1-3, with TRBD1 as a possible D gene (6 bases). The CDR3 spans 14 residues. Between the trimmed V and J ends, which lost 10 bases and 0 bases, there was a span of 13 bases. The germline V gene encodes CDR1 MNHEY and CDR2 SVGAGI. The chain's CDR3 is CATKQGISGNTIYF. CDR3 in DNA: TGTGCCACCAAACAGGGTATCTCTGGAAACACCATATATTTT.

The V call is TRBV10-3, the J call TRBJ2-7; TRBD2 matches 10 bases. Looked up from germline, CDR1 is ENHRY and CDR2 is SYGVKD. This CDR3 contains 14 residues. After removal of 6 bases from V and 5 bases from J, the junction contained 7 bases not matched to a gene. The CDR3 spells CAIRAGLARDEQYF. The CDR3 coding sequence is TGTGCCATCAGGGCGGGACTAGCGAGAGACGAGCAGTACTTC.

This clone was detected once. This chain joins TRBV6-6 and TRBJ1-2; 8 bases are a match to TRBD1. The CDR3 loop spans 15 amino acids. Germline-derived CDR1 and CDR2 are MNHNY and SVGAGI (reference sequence). V lost 0 bases to trimming and J lost 4 bases; unmatched junction nucleotides: 4. CDR3 sequence (DNA): TGTGCCAGCAGTTACTCGGACAGGGAATCCTATGGCTACACCTTC. Translated, it gives CASSYSDRESYGYTF.

This clone was recorded only once. DNA of the CDR3: TGTGCCAGCAGCTTGGAGTGGGGTGTAGACGAGCAGTACTTC. Translated: CASSLEWGVDEQYF. The V gene is TRBV5-6, the J gene TRBJ2-7; D not certain. This CDR3 has 14 amino acids. Per the germline V gene, CDR1 is SGHDT and CDR2 is YYEEEE. V dropped 0 bases and J dropped 5 bases, with 12 bases sitting between them. The full variable domain, rest sourced from reference TRBV5-6 and TRBJ2-7, is DAGVTQSPTHLIKTRGQQVTLRCSPKSGHDTVSWYQQALGQGPQFIFQYYEEEERQRGNFPDRFSGHQFPNYSSELNVNALLLGDSALYLCASSLEWGVDEQYFGPGTRLTVT.

This clone was recorded only once. V gene TRBV5-1 combines with J gene TRBJ2-5, with D perhaps matching TRBD2 (5 bases). V was cut by 0 bases and J by 6 bases, with 12 bases left in between. The CDR3 has 14 residues. Germline V lookup: CDR1 SGHRS, CDR2 YFSETQ. The CDR3 DNA sequence: TGCGCCAGCAGCTTGGACTGGCTCGGGAAGACCCAGTACTTC. As protein: CASSLDWLGKTQYF.

V and J are TRBV19 and TRBJ2-3, with 8 bases identical to TRBD2. After removal of 6 bases from V and 5 bases from J, the junction contained 7 bases not matched to a gene. CDR3 length: 14 amino acids. The germline CDR1 and CDR2 sequences are LNHDA and SQIVND (reference sequence). The chain's CDR3 is CASRPGGTQDTQYF. The CDR3 DNA sequence: TGTGCCAGTAGGCCGGGGGGGACCCAAGATACGCAGTATTTT.

The chain uses TRBV2 and TRBJ2-5, with a tentative D call TRBD1 (6 bases). Germline CDR1 reads SNHLY; CDR2 reads FYNNEI. Trimming took off 4 bases at V and 0 bases at J, with 12 bases between the two ends. The CDR3 extends over 15 amino acids. The CDR3 protein is CASSVQGQYQETQYF. The CDR3 bases are TGTGCCAGCAGTGTTCAGGGGCAGTACCAAGAGACCCAGTACTTC.

The gene calls are TRBV9 and TRBJ2-7; 8 positions match TRBD2. J gave up 0 bases and V 4 bases, and 9 bases lay outside the gene matches. The CDR3 is 16 amino acids. Germline loops: CDR1 SGDLS, CDR2 YYNGEE. The CDR3 region is CASSPRGSGISYEQYF. The CDR3 region has the DNA TGTGCCAGCAGCCCCCGGGGTAGCGGGATCTCCTACGAGCAGTACTTC.